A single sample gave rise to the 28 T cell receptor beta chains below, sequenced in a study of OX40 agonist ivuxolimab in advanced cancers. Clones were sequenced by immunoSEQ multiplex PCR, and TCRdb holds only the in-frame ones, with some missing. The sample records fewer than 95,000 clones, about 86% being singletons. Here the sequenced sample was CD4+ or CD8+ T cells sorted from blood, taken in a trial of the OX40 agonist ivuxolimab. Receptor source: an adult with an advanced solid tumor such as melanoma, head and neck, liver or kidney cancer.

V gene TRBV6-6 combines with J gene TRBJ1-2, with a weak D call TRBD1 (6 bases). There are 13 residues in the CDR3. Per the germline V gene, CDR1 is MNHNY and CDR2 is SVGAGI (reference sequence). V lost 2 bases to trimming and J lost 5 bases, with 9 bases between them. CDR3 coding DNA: TGTGCCAGCAGTTACCTAGGGGGATATGGCTACACCTTC. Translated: CASSYLGGYGYTF.

Here the CDR3 reads CASSIAHEQFF. In DNA form, the CDR3 reads TGTGCCAGTAGTATTGCGCATGAGCAGTTCTTC. The gene calls are TRBV19 and TRBJ2-1; no clear D gene. Trimming cost V 3 bases and J 8 bases, with 5 bases left between them. Germline CDR1 is LNHDA and CDR2 is SQIVND (reference sequence). This CDR3 is built from 11 residues.

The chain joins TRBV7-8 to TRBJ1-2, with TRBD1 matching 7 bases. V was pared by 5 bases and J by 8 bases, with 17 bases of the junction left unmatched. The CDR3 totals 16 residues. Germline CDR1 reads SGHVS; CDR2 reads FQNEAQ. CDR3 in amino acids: CASSPLRGATKGGYTF. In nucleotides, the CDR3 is TGTGCCAGCAGCCCCCTCAGGGGGGCGACGAAAGGCGGCTACACCTTC.

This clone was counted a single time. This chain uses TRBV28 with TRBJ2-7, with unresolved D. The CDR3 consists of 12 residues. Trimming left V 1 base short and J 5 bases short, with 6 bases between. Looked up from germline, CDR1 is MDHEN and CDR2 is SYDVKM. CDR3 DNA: TGTGCCAGCAGTTTATATCTCGACGAGCAGTACTTC. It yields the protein CASSLYLDEQYF.

This chain's CDR3 is CASSQPRSTDTQYF. The CDR3 nucleotides read TGCGCCAGCAGCCAACCAAGAAGCACAGATACGCAGTATTTT. The rearrangement uses TRBV5-1 and TRBJ2-3, with D uncertain. In germline, CDR1 is SGHRS, CDR2 YFSETQ. V was cut by 4 bases and J by 0 bases, with 9 bases left in between. The CDR3 has 14 amino acids.

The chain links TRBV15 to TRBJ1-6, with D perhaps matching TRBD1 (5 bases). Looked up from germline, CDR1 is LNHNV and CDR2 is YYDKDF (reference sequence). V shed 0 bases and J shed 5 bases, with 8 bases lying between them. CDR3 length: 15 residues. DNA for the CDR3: TGTGCCACCAGCAGAGATGGGGGGGATAATTCACCCCTCCACTTT. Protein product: CATSRDGGDNSPLHF.

The CDR3 sequence is CASSFLRGPADTQYF. CDR3 DNA sequence: TGTGCCAGCAGCTTCTTAAGGGGGCCGGCAGATACGCAGTATTTT. The J gene is TRBJ2-3, the V gene TRBV5-5; 7 bases are shared with TRBD1. CDR3 length equals 15 residues. J was trimmed by 4 bases and V by 2 bases; bases with no gene match: 7. In germline, CDR1 is SGHKS, CDR2 YYEKEE (reference sequence).

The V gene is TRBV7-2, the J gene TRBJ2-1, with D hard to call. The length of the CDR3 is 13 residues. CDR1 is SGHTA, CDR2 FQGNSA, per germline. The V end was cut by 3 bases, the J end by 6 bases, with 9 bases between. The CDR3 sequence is CASSFNSPNEQFF. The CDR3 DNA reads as TGTGCCAGCAGCTTCAACTCCCCCAATGAGCAGTTCTTC. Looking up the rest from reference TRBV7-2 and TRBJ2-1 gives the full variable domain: GAGVSQSPSNKVTEKGKDVELRCDPISGHTALYWYRQSLGQGLEFLIYFQGNSAPDKSGLPSDRFSAERTGGSVSTLTIQRTQQEDSAVYLCASSFNSPNEQFFGPGTRLTVL.

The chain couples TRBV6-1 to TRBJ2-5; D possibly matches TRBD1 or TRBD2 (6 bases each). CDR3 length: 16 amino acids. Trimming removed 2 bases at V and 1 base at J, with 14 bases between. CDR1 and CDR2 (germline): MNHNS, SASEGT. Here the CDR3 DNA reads TGTGCCAGCAGTGAATATGATGGGGGGCTCCAAGAGACCCAGTACTTC. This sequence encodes CASSEYDGGLQETQYF.

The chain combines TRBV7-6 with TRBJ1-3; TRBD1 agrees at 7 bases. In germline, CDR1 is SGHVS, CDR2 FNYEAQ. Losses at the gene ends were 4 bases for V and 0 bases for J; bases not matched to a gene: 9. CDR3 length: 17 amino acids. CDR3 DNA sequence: TGTGCCAGCAGCTCTACCCCTAGGGGGCCCTCTGGAAACACCATATATTTT. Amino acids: CASSSTPRGPSGNTIYF. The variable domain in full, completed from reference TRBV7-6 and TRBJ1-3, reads GAGVSQSPRYKVTKRGQDVALRCDPISGHVSLYWYRQALGQGPEFLTYFNYEAQQDKSGLPNDRFSAERPEGSISTLTIQRTEQRDSAMYRCASSSTPRGPSGNTIYFGEGSWLTVV.

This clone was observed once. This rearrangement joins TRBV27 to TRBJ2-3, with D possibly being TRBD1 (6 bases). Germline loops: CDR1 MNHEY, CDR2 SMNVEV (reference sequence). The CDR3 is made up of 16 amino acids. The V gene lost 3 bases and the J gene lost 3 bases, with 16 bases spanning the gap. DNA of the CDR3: TGTGCCAGCAGTTTGTGGTGGGAACAGGGAACAGATACGCAGTATTTT. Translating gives CASSLWWEQGTDTQYF.

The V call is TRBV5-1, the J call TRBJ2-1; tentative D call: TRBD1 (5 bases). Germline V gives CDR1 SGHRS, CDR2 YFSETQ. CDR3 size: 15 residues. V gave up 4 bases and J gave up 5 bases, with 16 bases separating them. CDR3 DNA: TGCGCCAGCAGCGATGCTCGGACACCGAACAATGAGCAGTTCTTC. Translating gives CASSDARTPNNEQFF.

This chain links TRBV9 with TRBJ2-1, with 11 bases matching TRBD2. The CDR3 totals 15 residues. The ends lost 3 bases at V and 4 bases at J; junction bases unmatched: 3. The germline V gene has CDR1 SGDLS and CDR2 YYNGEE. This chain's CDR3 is CASSEGLAEYNEQFF. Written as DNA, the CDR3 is TGTGCCAGCAGCGAGGGACTAGCGGAGTACAATGAGCAGTTCTTC.

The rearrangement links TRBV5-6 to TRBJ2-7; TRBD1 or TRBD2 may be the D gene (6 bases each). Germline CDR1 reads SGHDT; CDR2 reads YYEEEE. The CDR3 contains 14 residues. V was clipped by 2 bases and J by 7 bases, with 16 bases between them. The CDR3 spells CASSFQPGAGEQYF. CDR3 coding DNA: TGTGCCAGCAGCTTTCAACCGGGGGCGGGAGAGCAGTACTTC.

The CDR3: CASSLAPSLAAYEQYF. The CDR3 DNA sequence: TGTGCCAGCAGCTTAGCGCCATCACTAGCGGCATACGAGCAGTACTTC. This chain connects TRBV7-8 to TRBJ2-7; 8 bases align to TRBD2. With V trimmed by 0 bases and J by 4 bases, 8 bases remained unmatched. The CDR3 runs to 16 residues. Germline V lookup: CDR1 SGHVS, CDR2 FQNEAQ.

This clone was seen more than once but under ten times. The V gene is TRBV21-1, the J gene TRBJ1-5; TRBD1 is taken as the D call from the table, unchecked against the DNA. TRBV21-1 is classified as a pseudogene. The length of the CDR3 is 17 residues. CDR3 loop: CASSKEPTGNGNQPQHF. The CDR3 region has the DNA TGTGCCAGCAGCAAAGAACCGACAGGGAACGGCAATCAGCCCCAGCATTTT.

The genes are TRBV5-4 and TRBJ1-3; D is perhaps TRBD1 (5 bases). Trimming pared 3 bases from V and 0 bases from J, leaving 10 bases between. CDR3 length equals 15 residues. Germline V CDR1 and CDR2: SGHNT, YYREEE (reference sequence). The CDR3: CASSSKTDSGNTIYF. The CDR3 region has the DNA TGTGCCAGCAGCTCGAAGACAGACTCTGGAAACACCATATATTTT.

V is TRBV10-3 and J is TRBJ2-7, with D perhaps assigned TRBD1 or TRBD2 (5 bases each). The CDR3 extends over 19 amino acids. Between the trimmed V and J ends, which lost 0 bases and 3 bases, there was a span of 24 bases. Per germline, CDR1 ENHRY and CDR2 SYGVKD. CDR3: CAISESIWEWQGGIYEQYF. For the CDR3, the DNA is TGTGCCATCAGTGAGTCGATATGGGAGTGGCAGGGCGGCATCTACGAGCAGTACTTC.

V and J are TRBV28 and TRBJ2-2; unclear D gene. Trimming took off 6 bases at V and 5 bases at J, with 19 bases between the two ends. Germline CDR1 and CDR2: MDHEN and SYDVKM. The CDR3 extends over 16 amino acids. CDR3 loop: CASSLPPDPRTGELFF. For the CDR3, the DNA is TGTGCCAGCAGCCTACCCCCGGACCCGAGGACCGGGGAGCTGTTTTTT.

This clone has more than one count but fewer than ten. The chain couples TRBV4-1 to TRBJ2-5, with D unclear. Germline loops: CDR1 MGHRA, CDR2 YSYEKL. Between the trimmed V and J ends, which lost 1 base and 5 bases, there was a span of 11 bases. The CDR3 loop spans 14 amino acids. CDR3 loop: CASSQGSLWETQYF. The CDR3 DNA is TGCGCCAGCAGCCAAGGGTCACTATGGGAGACCCAGTACTTC.

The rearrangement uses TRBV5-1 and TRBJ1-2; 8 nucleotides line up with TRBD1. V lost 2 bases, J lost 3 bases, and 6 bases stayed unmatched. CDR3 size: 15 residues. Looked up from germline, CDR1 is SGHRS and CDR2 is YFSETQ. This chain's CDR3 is CASSLNQGADYGYTF. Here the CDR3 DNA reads TGCGCCAGCAGCTTAAACCAGGGGGCTGACTATGGCTACACCTTC.

CDR3 in amino acids: CASRAAGGSPGELFF. The CDR3, as DNA: TGTGCCAGCAGGGCCGCCGGGGGTAGCCCCGGGGAGCTGTTTTTT. The chain employs TRBV27 and TRBJ2-2, with a weak D call TRBD2 (6 bases). CDR3 length: 15 amino acids. CDR1 and CDR2 from the germline V gene are MNHEY and SMNVEV (reference sequence). Trimming shortened V by 6 bases and J by 6 bases, and 17 bases separated the two germline ends.

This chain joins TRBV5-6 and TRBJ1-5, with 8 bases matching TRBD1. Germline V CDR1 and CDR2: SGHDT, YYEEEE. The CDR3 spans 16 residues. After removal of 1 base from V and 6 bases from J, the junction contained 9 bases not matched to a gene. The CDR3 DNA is TGTGCCAGCAGCTTGTTTCGACAGGGGCTTAGTCAGCCCCAGCATTTT. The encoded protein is CASSLFRQGLSQPQHF.

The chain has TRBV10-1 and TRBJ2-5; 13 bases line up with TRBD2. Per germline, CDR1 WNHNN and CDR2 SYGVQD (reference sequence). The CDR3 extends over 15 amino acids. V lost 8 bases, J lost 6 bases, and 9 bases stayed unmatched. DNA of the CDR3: TGCGCCAGCTCCCGGACTAGCGGGGGCCGTCAGACCCAGTACTTC. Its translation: CASSRTSGGRQTQYF.

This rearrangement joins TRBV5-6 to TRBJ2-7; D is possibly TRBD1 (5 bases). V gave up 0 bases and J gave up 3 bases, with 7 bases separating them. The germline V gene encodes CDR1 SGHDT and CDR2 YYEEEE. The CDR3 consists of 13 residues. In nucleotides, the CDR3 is TGTGCCAGCAGCTTGGGACAGAGCTACGAGCAGTACTTC. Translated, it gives CASSLGQSYEQYF.

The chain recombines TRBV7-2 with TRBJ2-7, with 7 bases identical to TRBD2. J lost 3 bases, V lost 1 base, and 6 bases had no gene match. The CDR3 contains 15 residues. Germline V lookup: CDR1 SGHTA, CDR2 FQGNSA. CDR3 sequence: CASSLGAGFNYEQYF. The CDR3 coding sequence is TGTGCCAGCAGCTTAGGAGCGGGATTCAACTACGAGCAGTACTTC.

This CDR3 reads CASSQGQGHVDTEAFF. The CDR3 region has the DNA TGTGCCAGCAGCCAAGGACAGGGGCATGTGGACACTGAAGCTTTCTTT. V is TRBV5-4 and J is TRBJ1-1; 9 bases line up with TRBD1. The V gene end was trimmed by 4 bases and the J gene end by 3 bases; junction bases not matched to a gene: 10. The CDR3 consists of 16 residues. CDR1 and CDR2 from the germline V gene are SGHNT and YYREEE (reference sequence).

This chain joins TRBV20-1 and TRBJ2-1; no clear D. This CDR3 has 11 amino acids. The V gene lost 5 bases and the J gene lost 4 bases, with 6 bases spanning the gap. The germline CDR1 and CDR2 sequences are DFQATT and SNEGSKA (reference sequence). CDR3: CSADNYNEQFF. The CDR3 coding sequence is TGCAGTGCTGACAATTACAATGAGCAGTTCTTC.